The 23 T cell receptor beta chains presented below share a single source sample, sequenced in a study of T cells in Graves' hyperthyroidism and ophthalmopathy. RNA transcripts provided the source from which TCR beta CDR3 regions were amplified. First-round RT-PCR targeting the TCR CDR3 was performed with the HTBI primer set. TCRdb re-called the multiplex PCR reads with MiXCR, one entry per CDR3 protein. Counted here are over 250,000 distinct CDR3 sequences, 25% to 30% occurring once; the ten biggest clones make up 25% to 30%. Sequencing was done on a sample of blood. The receptors shown here come from a man aged 35 to 55 with Graves' hyperthyroidism that later progressed to Graves' ophthalmopathy.

The CDR3 sequence is CASSARPSNQPQHF. The CDR3 region has the DNA TGTGCCAGCAGTGCACGGCCTAGCAATCAGCCCCAGCATTTT. The chain uses TRBV27 and TRBJ1-5; no clear D gene. Germline CDR1 is MNHEY and CDR2 is SMNVEV (reference sequence). CDR3 length: 14 amino acids. Trimming cost V 5 bases and J 0 bases, with 8 bases left between them.

This chain links TRBV6-1 with TRBJ2-7; D possibly corresponds to TRBD2 (6 bases). This CDR3 is 13 amino acids long. Germline values: CDR1 MNHNS, CDR2 SASEGT. V shed 8 bases and J shed 6 bases, with 17 bases lying between them. CDR3 in DNA: TGTGCCAGCGACGGGGGACTCGACGCCGAGCAGTACTTC. This codes for CASDGGLDAEQYF.

This clonotype appeared many times. The chain is built from TRBV7-2 and TRBJ1-2, with 9 bases that match TRBD1. Germline V lookup: CDR1 SGHTA, CDR2 FQGNSA. With V trimmed by 5 bases and J by 6 bases, 7 bases remained unmatched. This CDR3 has 14 amino acids. The CDR3 DNA follows: TGTGCCAGCAGCCCCGGACAGGGGAGGGATGGCTACACCTTC. It specifies CASSPGQGRDGYTF.

This sequence joins TRBV12-3 or TRBV12-4 and TRBJ2-7; 7 bases agree with TRBD2. V gave up 6 bases and J gave up 5 bases; unmatched junction bases: 10. This CDR3 contains 14 residues. CDR3 DNA: TGTGCCAGCAGAAGACCCGGTGGGGGGGACGAGCAGTACTTC. Translating it yields CASRRPGGGDEQYF.

The CDR3 DNA sequence: TGCGCCAGCAGCTTGCCGGGACAGGTCGTAGAGCAGTACTTC. Its protein product is CASSLPGQVVEQYF. The rearrangement uses TRBV5-1 and TRBJ2-7; TRBD1 aligns across 8 bases. Per germline, CDR1 SGHRS and CDR2 YFSETQ. Trimming cost V 1 base and J 7 bases; bases outside gene matches: 7. The CDR3 consists of 14 residues.

The rearrangement links TRBV12-3 or TRBV12-4 to TRBJ2-7; D ambiguous. Trimming took 3 bases from V and 6 from J, leaving 15 bases between them. The CDR3 length is 14 residues. The CDR3 spells CASSFASAKGEQYF. DNA of the CDR3: TGTGCCAGCAGTTTCGCTAGTGCCAAGGGCGAGCAGTACTTC.

This clonotype has ten or more counts. A much larger clone lies one base from this, so it may be a read error. This chain joins TRBV27 and TRBJ2-2; 7 bases align to TRBD1. The V gene's germline CDR1 is MNHEY and CDR2 SMNVEV (reference sequence). V lost 3 bases to trimming and J lost 0 bases; unmatched junction nucleotides: 4. The CDR3 has 16 residues. The CDR3 spells CASSFSGTANTGELFF. DNA of the CDR3: TGTGCCAGCAGTTTCTCCGGGACAGCGAACACCGGGGAGCTGTTTTTT.

This clonotype was seen repeatedly, ten times or more. The rearrangement links TRBV20-1 to TRBJ2-5; D is perhaps TRBD2 (5 bases). The V and J ends lost 5 bases and 5 bases respectively, with 21 bases between them. The CDR3 totals 15 residues. In germline, CDR1 is DFQATT, CDR2 SNEGSKA (reference sequence). The CDR3 nucleotides read TGCAGTGCTCCCTCCCTGGGAGACCTCCGGGAGACCCAGTACTTC. The encoded protein is CSAPSLGDLRETQYF.

V is TRBV11-2 and J is TRBJ2-5, with D possibly TRBD2 on 6 matching bases. From germline, CDR1 is SGHAT and CDR2 FQNNGV. Trimming cost V 4 bases and J 5 bases, with 26 bases left between them. The CDR3 totals 18 residues. CDR3 residues: CASSYMSTRVASAETQYF. The CDR3 bases are TGTGCCAGCAGCTACATGTCGACTAGGGTCGCCTCCGCTGAGACCCAGTACTTC.

This clonotype was observed at least ten times. CDR3 loop: CASSYPQEGRPYEQYF. CDR3 coding DNA: TGTGCCAGCAGTTACCCGCAGGAGGGCCGGCCCTACGAGCAGTACTTC. The chain carries TRBV6-5 and TRBJ2-7; D is possibly TRBD2 (6 bases). Per the germline V gene, CDR1 is MNHEY and CDR2 is SVGAGI. CDR3 length: 16 amino acids. Trimming cost V 2 bases and J 2 bases, with 16 bases left between them.

This clonotype was recorded at least ten times. The J gene is TRBJ1-1, the V gene TRBV30, with D tentatively TRBD1 (5 bases). There are 12 residues in the CDR3. V was cut by 2 bases and J by 10 bases, with 14 bases left in between. The V gene's germline CDR1 is GTSNPN and CDR2 SVGIG (reference sequence). CDR3 bases: TGTGCCTGGAGTTGGGGCCCCTCGGGAGCTTTCTTT. It is translated as CAWSWGPSGAFF.

This clonotype showed up many times. The gene calls are TRBV5-6 and TRBJ1-2, with 10 bases identical to TRBD1. The CDR3 runs to 14 residues. Germline V gives CDR1 SGHDT, CDR2 YYEEEE. J was trimmed by 6 bases and V by 2 bases; bases with no gene match: 4. The CDR3 DNA reads TGTGCCAGCAGCTTCGGGACAGGGGTAAATGGCTACACCTTC. It codes for CASSFGTGVNGYTF.

About this clonotype: A clone one base away is much larger, so this may be a read error. CDR3 nucleotide sequence: TGTGCCAGCAGTCGTAGGTATCATAGCAATCAGCCCCAGCATTTT. Amino acid sequence: CASSRRYHSNQPQHF. The J gene is TRBJ1-5, the V gene TRBV6-1; unclear D gene. The CDR3 runs 15 residues. In germline, CDR1 is MNHNS, CDR2 SASEGT. The V and J ends lost 5 bases and 0 bases respectively, with 11 bases between them.

The V call is TRBV28, the J call TRBJ1-5; a weak D match, TRBD1 (5 bases). Germline loops: CDR1 MDHEN, CDR2 SYDVKM. V dropped 6 bases and J dropped 1 base, with 16 bases sitting between them. The CDR3 contains 16 residues. The CDR3 region has the DNA TGTGCCAGCAGCAGTGGGACTCGAGGGAGCAATCAGCCCCAGCATTTT. Protein product: CASSSGTRGSNQPQHF.

The table lists this clonotype with many counts. A much larger clone sits a single nucleotide away, making a read error possible. The J gene is TRBJ1-1, the V gene TRBV12-3 or TRBV12-4; 8 positions agree with TRBD1. The CDR3 is 15 residues long. CDR3 loop: CAGRTLTGAVSEAFF. In DNA form, the CDR3 reads TGTGCCGGCAGAACCCTGACAGGGGCTGTAAGTGAAGCTTTCTTT.

In this sample, this clonotype turned up a few times. The V gene is TRBV6-5, the J gene TRBJ2-7; TRBD2 is a possible D gene (5 bases). In germline, CDR1 is MNHEY, CDR2 SVGAGI. The CDR3 covers 15 residues. The V end lost 0 bases, the J end lost 5 bases, and 14 bases lay between the germline ends. CDR3 sequence reads: CASSYSRASVNEQYF. CDR3 coding DNA: TGTGCCAGCAGTTACTCGAGGGCTTCGGTCAACGAGCAGTACTTC.

This clonotype was seen repeatedly, ten times or more. Sequence at one end of the junction differs from germline and may be a read error. V gene TRBV6-5 combines with J gene TRBJ2-5, with D possibly matching TRBD2 (6 bases). The CDR3 spans 17 residues. Germline loops: CDR1 MNHEY, CDR2 SVGAGI. The DNA for the CDR3 is TGTGCCAGCAGGGGAACCTCAGGAGGGGCGCGAGTAGAGACCCGGTACTTC. Translating it yields CASRGTSGGARVETRYF.

This clonotype was seen many times. V and J are TRBV20-1 and TRBJ1-2; the match to TRBD1 covers 8 bases. The trim removed 5 bases at V and 8 bases at J, leaving 10 bases unmatched. The CDR3 contains 13 residues. Germline assignment: CDR1 DFQATT and CDR2 SNEGSKA (reference sequence). The chain's CDR3 is CSAWTGKLRGYTF. The CDR3 DNA follows: TGCAGTGCTTGGACAGGGAAACTACGGGGCTACACCTTC.

Many counts were recorded for this clonotype. V usage is TRBV29-1 and J usage is TRBJ1-1, with D possibly TRBD1 on 6 matching bases. CDR3 length: 13 amino acids. Trimming took 3 bases from V and 3 from J, leaving 11 bases between them. The germline V gene has CDR1 SQVTM and CDR2 ANQGSEA. CDR3 region: CSVEGGLHTEAFF. The CDR3 DNA follows: TGCAGCGTTGAGGGGGGCTTACACACTGAAGCTTTCTTT.

This clonotype was seen a handful of times. This chain joins TRBV5-1 and TRBJ1-1; no clear D. Trimming removed 9 bases at V and 5 bases at J, with 11 bases between. Germline-derived CDR1 and CDR2 are SGHRS and YFSETQ. CDR3 length: 11 residues. CDR3 bases: TGCGCCACCCCCGTATCGACTGAAGCTTTCTTT. This translates into CATPVSTEAFF. The variable domain in full, with the rest retrieved from reference TRBV5-1 and TRBJ1-1, is KAGVTQTPRYLIKTRGQQVTLSCSPISGHRSVSWYQQTPGQGLQFLFEYFSETQRNKGNFPGRFSGRQFSNSRSEMNVSTLELGDSALYLCATPVSTEAFFGQGTRLTVV.

In its sample, this clonotype was seen many times. This chain uses TRBV30 with TRBJ1-2; D gene uncertain. CDR1 is GTSNPN and CDR2 is SVGIG in the germline V gene (reference sequence). CDR3 length: 13 amino acids. V lost 2 bases and J lost 4, with 11 bases in between. CDR3 residues: CAWSMTISYGYTF. Here the CDR3 DNA reads TGTGCCTGGAGTATGACTATTAGCTATGGCTACACCTTC.

This chain uses TRBV7-8 with TRBJ2-5, with D perhaps matching TRBD1 (6 bases). Trimming removed 4 bases at V and 2 bases at J, with 17 bases between. Germline V gene sequence: CDR1 SGHVS, CDR2 FQNEAQ. The CDR3 totals 16 residues. CDR3 sequence: CASSSWVGQGQETQYF. The CDR3 DNA reads as TGTGCCAGCAGCTCCTGGGTCGGGCAGGGGCAAGAGACCCAGTACTTC.

At least ten counts were recorded for this clonotype. The chain carries TRBV6-1 and TRBJ2-5; D may correspond to TRBD1 or TRBD2 (6 bases each). The germline V gene has CDR1 MNHNS and CDR2 SASEGT. The germline V and J ends were trimmed by 4 bases and 5 bases, with 11 bases remaining between them. The CDR3 is made up of 13 amino acids. This CDR3 is CASSGGGFETQYF. The CDR3 DNA sequence: TGTGCCAGCAGTGGAGGGGGGTTCGAGACCCAGTACTTC.